This T cell receptor beta chain was identified in a study of blood T cell repertoires in COVID-19. Produced via immunoSEQ multiplex PCR; TCRdb's table is partial and in-frame only. The sample carries tens of thousands of clones, roughly 78% recorded once. Trimming removed 3 bases from V and 8 bases from J, with 13 bases in between. Germline lookup yields CDR1 SQVTM and CDR2 ANQGSEA. This CDR3 has 13 amino acids. The J gene is TRBJ1-4, the V gene TRBV29-1; possible D gene TRBD1, 5 bases. The sequenced material came from peripheral blood. The receptor was derived from a man at least 80 years old with active or convalescent COVID-19. This CDR3 reads CSVEEWGTEKLFF. The CDR3 DNA reads as TGCAGCGTTGAGGAGTGGGGCACAGAAAAACTGTTTTTT.